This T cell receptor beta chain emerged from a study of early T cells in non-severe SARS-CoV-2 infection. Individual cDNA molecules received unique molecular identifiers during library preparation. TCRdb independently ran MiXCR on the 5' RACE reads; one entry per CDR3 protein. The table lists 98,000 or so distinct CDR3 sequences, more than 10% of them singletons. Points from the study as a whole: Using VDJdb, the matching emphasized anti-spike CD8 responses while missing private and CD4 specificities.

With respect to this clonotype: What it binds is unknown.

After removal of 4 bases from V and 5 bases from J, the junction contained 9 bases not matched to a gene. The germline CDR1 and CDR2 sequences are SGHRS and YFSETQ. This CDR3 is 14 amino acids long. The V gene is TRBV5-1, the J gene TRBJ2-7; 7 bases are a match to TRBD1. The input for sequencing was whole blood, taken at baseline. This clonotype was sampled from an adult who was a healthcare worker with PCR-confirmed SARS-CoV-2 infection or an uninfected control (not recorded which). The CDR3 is CASSPQPTGNEQYF. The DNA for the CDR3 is TGCGCCAGCAGCCCCCAACCGACAGGGAACGAGCAGTACTTC.